The 18 T cell receptor beta chains below were found in one sample sequenced in a study of cytomegalovirus exposure and HLA in healthy donors. PCR was performed using 60 Vbeta and 13 Jbeta primers. Assay: immunoSEQ multiplex PCR; the TCRdb copy retains only in-frame clones and omits some. The listing contains about 110,000 clones. The specimen sequenced was PBMCs. All receptors come from a man aged 50-59 years in good health and CMV-seronegative.

The rearrangement joins TRBV30 to TRBJ1-1, with D uncertain. The germline CDR1 and CDR2 sequences are GTSNPN and SVGIG (reference sequence). Trimming took off 4 bases at V and 4 bases at J, with 7 bases between the two ends. The CDR3 is 11 residues long. As DNA, the CDR3 is TGTGCCTGGAAAACAGCCACTGAAGCTTTCTTT. Amino acid sequence: CAWKTATEAFF.

This chain uses TRBV5-1 with TRBJ1-1; 10 nucleotides align to TRBD1. This CDR3 is 14 amino acids long. The junction had 7 bases not matched to a gene; V was cut back by 4 bases and J by 7 bases. The germline V gene has CDR1 SGHRS and CDR2 YFSETQ. The CDR3 nucleotides read TGCGCCAGCAGCACCAGGGGACAGGGGCATGAAGCTTTCTTT. Translated, it gives CASSTRGQGHEAFF. Combining the CDR3 with reference TRBV5-1 and TRBJ1-1 gives the whole variable domain KAGVTQTPRYLIKTRGQQVTLSCSPISGHRSVSWYQQTPGQGLQFLFEYFSETQRNKGNFPGRFSGRQFSNSRSEMNVSTLELGDSALYLCASSTRGQGHEAFFGQGTRLTVV.

The chain combines TRBV5-1 with TRBJ2-1; D might be TRBD1 (5 bases). Trimming cost V 4 bases and J 0 bases, with 14 bases left between them. The CDR3 is made up of 16 amino acids. In germline, CDR1 is SGHRS, CDR2 YFSETQ. This chain's CDR3 is CASSGAVTSSYNEQFF. CDR3 nucleotides: TGCGCCAGCAGCGGGGCGGTCACAAGCTCCTACAATGAGCAGTTCTTC.

The V and J genes are TRBV15 and TRBJ2-5; no clear D. V was clipped by 0 bases and J by 5 bases, with 4 bases between them. The CDR3 length is 12 residues. CDR1 is LNHNV, CDR2 YYDKDF, per germline (reference sequence). As DNA, the CDR3 is TGTGCCACCAGCAGAGACAGGGAGACCCAGTACTTC. It translates to CATSRDRETQYF.

A note on this clone: Other DNA variants within this sample encode the same CDR3. The CDR3 loop reads CASSPGTGLNTEAFF. In DNA, the CDR3 is TGTGCCAGCTCACCCGGGACAGGTTTGAACACTGAAGCTTTCTTT. The chain joins TRBV18 to TRBJ1-1; 8 nucleotides match TRBD1. The V segment lost 3 bases and the J segment 0 bases; nucleotides outside the gene matches: 3. The CDR3 has 15 amino acids. Germline loops: CDR1 KGHSH, CDR2 LQKENI.

The rearrangement links TRBV12-5 to TRBJ1-5, with 7 positions matching TRBD1. In germline, CDR1 is LGHNT, CDR2 FRNRAP. J lost 1 base, V lost 2 bases, and 8 bases had no gene match. This CDR3 is 17 amino acids long. In DNA form, the CDR3 reads TGTGCTAGTGGTTTGCTTGGGACAGTAGTAAGCAATCAGCCCCAGCATTTT. As protein: CASGLLGTVVSNQPQHF.

The V and J genes are TRBV11-2 and TRBJ1-2; no firm D call. Trimming removed 5 bases from V and 0 bases from J, with 7 bases in between. The CDR3 is 13 residues long. Germline CDR1 is SGHAT and CDR2 is FQNNGV. The CDR3 DNA follows: TGTGCCAGCAGCGCCCAGACTAACTATGGCTACACCTTC. Amino acids: CASSAQTNYGYTF.

The V gene is TRBV6-6, the J gene TRBJ2-1; TRBD2 matches at 9 bases. The V segment lost 6 bases and the J segment 5 bases; nucleotides outside the gene matches: 11. This CDR3 is built from 16 residues. In germline, CDR1 is MNHNY, CDR2 SVGAGI (reference sequence). The CDR3 loop reads CASRYPPGLANNEQFF. CDR3 DNA sequence: TGTGCCAGCAGGTACCCCCCGGGACTAGCAAACAATGAGCAGTTCTTC.

The CDR3 coding sequence is TGTGCCAGCAGCGTAGGAACAGGGGGGGGAACTGAAGCTTTCTTT. This sequence encodes CASSVGTGGGTEAFF. The chain recombines TRBV9 with TRBJ1-1; 8 bases align to TRBD1. The CDR3 loop spans 15 amino acids. V shed 0 bases and J 5 bases; nucleotides not matched to a gene: 6. CDR1 and CDR2 (germline): SGDLS, YYNGEE.

The rearrangement links TRBV15 to TRBJ1-5; 9 bases fit TRBD1. Germline V gene sequence: CDR1 LNHNV, CDR2 YYDKDF (reference sequence). This CDR3 spans 13 amino acids. V shed 7 bases, J shed 4 bases, and the junction held 2 bases outside the gene matches. This CDR3 reads CATKGQGNQPQHF. The CDR3 nucleotides read TGTGCCACCAAGGGACAGGGAAATCAGCCCCAGCATTTT.

This chain connects TRBV11-3 to TRBJ2-1; possible D gene TRBD1, 6 bases. Germline-derived CDR1 and CDR2 are SGHNT and YENEEA. The CDR3 sequence is 15 residues long. The ends were cut back, 5 bases at V and 0 bases at J, with 11 bases in the middle. The CDR3, as DNA: TGTGCCAGCAGCGTGAGGGGGAGCTCCTACAATGAGCAGTTCTTC. Translating gives CASSVRGSSYNEQFF. Looking up the rest from reference TRBV11-3 and TRBJ2-1 gives the full variable domain: EAGVVQSPRYKIIEKKQPVAFWCNPISGHNTLYWYLQNLGQGPELLIRYENEEAVDDSQLPKDRFSAERLKGVDSTLKIQPAELGDSAVYLCASSVRGSSYNEQFFGPGTRLTVL.

The gene calls are TRBV5-6 and TRBJ2-7; TRBD1 matches at 9 bases. With V trimmed by 5 bases and J by 1 base, 7 bases remained unmatched. The CDR3 has 15 residues. Germline CDR1 reads SGHDT; CDR2 reads YYEEEE. The chain's CDR3 is CASRFTGGRSYEQYF. The DNA for the CDR3 is TGTGCCAGCAGGTTTACAGGGGGCCGTTCCTACGAGCAGTACTTC.

Here the CDR3 reads CASSPLIGKDYYGYTF. CDR3 DNA sequence: TGTGCCAGCAGCCCTCTAATAGGAAAAGACTACTATGGCTACACCTTC. The chain couples TRBV7-9 to TRBJ1-2; D remains ambiguous. Trimming took 5 bases from V and 3 from J, leaving 19 bases between them. This CDR3 has 16 amino acids. Looked up from germline, CDR1 is SEHNR and CDR2 is FQNEAQ (reference sequence).

The V and J genes are TRBV2 and TRBJ1-1; no clear D gene. CDR3 length equals 13 residues. Germline lookup yields CDR1 SNHLY and CDR2 FYNNEI. The V end lost 3 bases, the J end lost 1 base, and 6 bases lay between the germline ends. CDR3 loop: CASSESKNTEAFF. DNA for the CDR3: TGTGCCAGCAGTGAGTCAAAGAACACTGAAGCTTTCTTT.

Notes on this clone: A junction boundary mismatches the germline segment, possibly from a read error. The chain combines TRBV7-7 with TRBJ2-2; D not certain. Germline V gene data show CDR1 as SSHAT and CDR2 as FNYEAQ (reference sequence). The length of the CDR3 is 14 residues. The CDR3 loop reads CASSFSSNTGELFF. CDR3 bases: TGTGCTAGCAGCTTTTCTTCTAACACCGGGGAGCTGTTTTTT.

The chain recombines TRBV11-3 with TRBJ2-1, with D maybe TRBD2 (6 bases). This CDR3 has 17 residues. V lost 2 bases to trimming and J lost 0 bases, with 14 bases between them. Germline CDR1 reads SGHNT; CDR2 reads YENEEA. The CDR3 DNA follows: TGTGCCAGCAGCTTATGGGCTAGCGTGAGCTCCTACAATGAGCAGTTCTTC. It translates to CASSLWASVSSYNEQFF.

The chain recombines TRBV5-1 with TRBJ1-3; no definite D call. The germline CDR1 and CDR2 sequences are SGHRS and YFSETQ. V was shortened by 4 bases and J by 0 bases, with 17 bases between the two germline ends. CDR3 length equals 17 residues. The CDR3 here is CASSPVPGMGSGNTIYF. CDR3 coding DNA: TGCGCCAGCAGCCCGGTCCCGGGTATGGGCTCTGGAAACACCATATATTTT.

The chain has TRBV4-1 and TRBJ2-5; D call uncertain. Trimming cost V 1 base and J 1 base, with 16 bases left between them. Germline-derived CDR1 and CDR2 are MGHRA and YSYEKL. CDR3 size: 17 residues. Here the CDR3 reads CASSQGAGIAPQETQYF. CDR3 nucleotide sequence: TGCGCCAGCAGCCAAGGAGCAGGAATTGCCCCCCAAGAGACCCAGTACTTC.